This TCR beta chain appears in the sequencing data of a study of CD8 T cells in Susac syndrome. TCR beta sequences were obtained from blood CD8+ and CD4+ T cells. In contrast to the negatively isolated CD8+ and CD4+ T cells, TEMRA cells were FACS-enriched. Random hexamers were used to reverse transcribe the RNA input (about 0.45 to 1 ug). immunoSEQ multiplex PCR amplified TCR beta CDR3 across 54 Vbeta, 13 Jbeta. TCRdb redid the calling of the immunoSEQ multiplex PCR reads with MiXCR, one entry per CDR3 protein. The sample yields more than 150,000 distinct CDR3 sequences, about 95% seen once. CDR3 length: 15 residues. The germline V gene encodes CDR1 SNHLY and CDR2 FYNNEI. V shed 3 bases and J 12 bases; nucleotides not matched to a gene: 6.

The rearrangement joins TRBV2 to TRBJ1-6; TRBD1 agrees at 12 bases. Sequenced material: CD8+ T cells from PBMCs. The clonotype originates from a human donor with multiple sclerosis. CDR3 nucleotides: TGTGCCAGCAGTGAGGGGACAGGGGGCCTACGACCCCTCCACTTT. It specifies CASSEGTGGLRPLHF.